This T cell receptor beta chain was sequenced for a study of cytotoxic CD8 clonotypes in ibrutinib-treated CLL. Profiled with immunoSEQ multiplex PCR; TCRdb holds only in-frame clones, not every one. The profile shows around 70,000 clones, around 65% of them singletons. The CDR3 length is 14 residues. The germline V and J ends were trimmed by 2 bases and 8 bases, with 12 bases remaining between them. Germline V lookup: CDR1 MNHEY, CDR2 SVGAGI. The TCR sequence derives from a human donor with chronic lymphocytic leukemia. The chain links TRBV6-5 to TRBJ1-4; D gene unclear. Sequencing used PBMCs, obtained after 12 months of ibrutinib treatment. The CDR3 nucleotides read TGTGCCAGCAGTTACGACTACCCGGGAGAAAAACTGTTTTTT. The encoded protein is CASSYDYPGEKLFF.